One sample yielded the 19 T cell receptor beta chains listed below, sequenced in a study of cytomegalovirus exposure and HLA in healthy donors. Both 60 Vbeta primers and 13 Jbeta primers went into the PCR. Using immunoSEQ multiplex PCR, the repertoire was profiled, and TCRdb retains in-frame clones only, with some absent. Altogether roughly 290,000 clones are present, 80% to 90% being singletons, with the ten largest covering approximately 2%. Sample: PBMCs. The receptor source for this set is a young woman in good health and CMV-seronegative.

In this sample, this clone turned up a few times. The chain uses TRBV6-5 and TRBJ1-1; 7 nucleotides line up with TRBD1. The germline CDR1 and CDR2 sequences are MNHEY and SVGAGI. The CDR3 contains 14 residues. The ends lost 7 bases at V and 3 bases at J; junction bases unmatched: 8. The chain's CDR3 is CASTPPGGYTEAFF. The CDR3 DNA reads TGTGCCAGCACCCCCCCAGGGGGGTACACTGAAGCTTTCTTT.

The chain couples TRBV19 to TRBJ2-3; tentatively, D is TRBD2 (7 bases). Germline V gives CDR1 LNHDA, CDR2 SQIVND (reference sequence). This CDR3 is built from 14 residues. V was shortened by 8 bases and J by 6 bases, with 18 bases between the two germline ends. For the CDR3, the DNA is TGTGCCAGTTGTGCTGGGGGGGGCGGGGATACGCAGTATTTT. Its protein is CASCAGGGGDTQYF.

As to this clone: The same CDR3 also results from other DNA sequences found in this sample. J is TRBJ1-1 and V is TRBV5-1, with 7 bases fitting TRBD1. V trimming: 3 bases; J trimming: 11 bases; junction bases outside the gene matches: 19. Germline V lookup: CDR1 SGHRS, CDR2 YFSETQ. CDR3 length: 16 amino acids. CDR3 region: CASSSATGTRAFEAFF. In DNA, the CDR3 is TGCGCCAGCAGCTCTGCGACAGGGACCAGAGCCTTTGAGGCTTTCTTT.

The J gene is TRBJ2-7, the V gene TRBV27; tentative D call: TRBD1 (6 bases). Trimming removed 2 bases at V and 2 bases at J, with 10 bases between. Looked up from germline, CDR1 is MNHEY and CDR2 is SMNVEV (reference sequence). The CDR3 is 14 amino acids. CDR3 bases: TGTGCCAGCAGTTTAGGGGGCCCTCCCTACGAGCAGTACTTC. It codes for CASSLGGPPYEQYF.

The J gene is TRBJ1-5, the V gene TRBV4-1; no definite D call. The CDR3 totals 14 residues. Germline CDR1 and CDR2: MGHRA and YSYEKL. V lost 0 bases and J lost 4, with 7 bases in between. The CDR3 reads CASSQESGNQPQHF. The CDR3 region has the DNA TGCGCCAGCAGCCAAGAGTCGGGAAATCAGCCCCAGCATTTT.

With respect to this clone: The same CDR3 also results from other DNA sequences found in this sample. The chain carries TRBV29-1 and TRBJ1-1; 8 bases fit TRBD1. With V trimmed by 3 bases and J by 6 bases, 6 bases remained unmatched. Germline CDR1 is SQVTM and CDR2 is ANQGSEA. CDR3 length equals 13 residues. The CDR3 DNA reads TGCAGCGTTGAGACTGGGACAGGTCCTGAAGCTTTCTTT. This gives the protein CSVETGTGPEAFF.

This chain joins TRBV19 and TRBJ2-7; TRBD1 aligns across 7 bases. This CDR3 has 15 amino acids. Germline loops: CDR1 LNHDA, CDR2 SQIVND (reference sequence). Trimming at V came to 9 bases and at J to 3 bases, leaving 14 bases not matched to a gene. The CDR3 DNA sequence: TGTGCCAGCAGCCCAACCATCGGGACAGTCTACGAGCAGTACTTC. Protein product: CASSPTIGTVYEQYF.

The chain joins TRBV13 to TRBJ2-5; D ambiguous. V was pared by 4 bases and J by 0 bases, with 12 bases between. There are 15 residues in the CDR3. The germline V gene has CDR1 PRHDT and CDR2 FYEKMQ (reference sequence). For the CDR3, the DNA is TGTGCCAGCAGCTCCACCACTTCGTACCAAGAGACCCAGTACTTC. It encodes CASSSTTSYQETQYF. The full variable domain, rest sourced from reference TRBV13 and TRBJ2-5, is AAGVIQSPRHLIKEKRETATLKCYPIPRHDTVYWYQQGPGQDPQFLISFYEKMQSDKGSIPDRFSAQQFSDYHSELNMSSLELGDSALYFCASSSTTSYQETQYFGPGTRLLVL.

CDR3 in DNA: TGTGCCAGCAGCTTAATCGACTCGTACGAGCAGTACTTC. Encoded protein: CASSLIDSYEQYF. This chain uses TRBV13 with TRBJ2-7; no clear D gene. Germline V gene sequence: CDR1 PRHDT, CDR2 FYEKMQ (reference sequence). This CDR3 spans 13 amino acids. V gave up 2 bases and J gave up 4 bases, with 9 bases separating them.

This sequence joins TRBV7-9 and TRBJ2-7, with TRBD1 identical over 7 bases. Germline CDR1 SEHNR, CDR2 FQNEAQ (reference sequence). With V trimmed by 2 bases and J by 2 bases, 3 bases remained unmatched. CDR3 length equals 14 residues. CDR3 protein: CASSLYQGAYEQYF. The DNA for the CDR3 is TGTGCCAGCAGCTTATATCAGGGGGCCTACGAGCAGTACTTC.

V gene TRBV4-1 combines with J gene TRBJ2-7; the D gene is possibly TRBD2 (7 bases). The V and J ends lost 1 base and 4 bases respectively, with 20 bases between them. Germline V gene lookup returns CDR1 MGHRA and CDR2 YSYEKL. This CDR3 comprises 17 residues. CDR3 in DNA: TGCGCCAGCAGCCAAGCTACTAGTGGGGGGGCTTTGTACGAGCAGTACTTC. The encoded protein is CASSQATSGGALYEQYF.

Details on this clone: The same CDR3 can be traced to other DNA sequences in this sample. The chain employs TRBV13 and TRBJ1-1; 7 bases agree with TRBD1. V dropped 5 bases and J dropped 0; count of bases not matched to a gene: 3. The CDR3 runs 14 residues. The V gene's germline CDR1 is PRHDT and CDR2 FYEKMQ (reference sequence). CDR3 region: CASSAGTVNTEAFF. Written as DNA, the CDR3 is TGTGCCAGCAGCGCTGGGACAGTGAACACTGAAGCTTTCTTT.

The chain is built from TRBV19 and TRBJ1-1; 8 bases agree with TRBD1. CDR3 length equals 14 residues. Germline CDR1 LNHDA, CDR2 SQIVND (reference sequence). J was trimmed by 7 bases and V by 4 bases; bases with no gene match: 8. CDR3 coding DNA: TGTGCCAGTAGTACCCCTCAGGGGGCTGTTGAAGCTTTCTTT. It is translated as CASSTPQGAVEAFF.

This chain uses TRBV7-7 with TRBJ2-1; 12 nucleotides line up with TRBD2. Trimming removed 5 bases from V and 0 bases from J; junction bases left unmatched: 8. Germline loops: CDR1 SSHAT, CDR2 FNYEAQ (reference sequence). The CDR3 is 18 amino acids. The CDR3 nucleotides are TGTGCCAGCAGCCGGACTAGCGGGGTGATTCACTCCTACAATGAGCAGTTCTTC. Protein sequence: CASSRTSGVIHSYNEQFF.

This chain joins TRBV4-2 and TRBJ2-4, with 14 bases identical to TRBD2. The germline V gene encodes CDR1 LGHNA and CDR2 YNFKEQ. Trimming cost V 0 bases and J 5 bases; bases outside gene matches: 6. The CDR3 contains 18 residues. CDR3 sequence (DNA): TGTGCCAGCAGCCAAGAAAGGTGGGGACTAGCGGGGGAAAACATTCAGTACTTC. Its translation: CASSQERWGLAGENIQYF.

V usage is TRBV5-6 and J usage is TRBJ2-1, with 7 bases identical to TRBD1. The CDR3 length is 12 residues. Trimming removed 5 bases from V and 10 bases from J; junction bases left unmatched: 6. The V gene's germline CDR1 is SGHDT and CDR2 YYEEEE. Written as DNA, the CDR3 is TGTGCCAGCAGTCCGACAGGGAACGAGCAGTTCTTC. Translation gives CASSPTGNEQFF.

This chain connects TRBV5-1 to TRBJ2-7; weak D call: TRBD2 (6 bases). This CDR3 is 15 amino acids long. Trimming removed 4 bases at V and 6 bases at J, with 20 bases between. In germline, CDR1 is SGHRS, CDR2 YFSETQ. CDR3 coding DNA: TGCGCCAGCAGCCGCGGACTCGGGGGTCTGTCCGAGCAGTACTTC. It yields the protein CASSRGLGGLSEQYF.

This chain links TRBV6-4 with TRBJ1-1; D may be TRBD1 (6 bases). With 0 bases removed from V and 13 bases from J, the gap between germline ends came to 15 bases. The CDR3 sequence is 13 residues long. CDR1 is MRHNA and CDR2 is SNTAGT in the germline V gene. DNA of the CDR3: TGTGCCAGCAGTGACTCCCGGACAGACCGGGTTTTCTTT. This codes for CASSDSRTDRVFF.

The J gene is TRBJ1-2, the V gene TRBV19; D is ambiguous. Germline CDR1 is LNHDA and CDR2 is SQIVND (reference sequence). V was pared by 5 bases and J by 2 bases, with 15 bases between. The CDR3 runs to 15 residues. This CDR3 reads CASSPGGYPNYGYTF. CDR3 nucleotides: TGTGCCAGTAGTCCCGGCGGGTACCCAAACTATGGCTACACCTTC.